This T cell receptor beta chain was retrieved from a study of glioma-infiltrating T cells after dendritic cell vaccination. Turning to the study itself: Monocyte-derived dendritic cells, cultured approximately 7 days with IL-4 and GM-CSF, were pulsed with autologous tumor lysate. At biweekly intervals, patients got three intradermal dendritic cell vaccine injections.

Fresh-frozen tumor tissue and more than two years of survival data were available for all. The PCR used 60 V beta and 13 J beta primers. The method was immunoSEQ multiplex PCR; TCRdb's version includes in-frame clones alone and lacks a portion of them. The repertoire has over 90,000 clones, about four fifths of them found once; the top ten carry about 12%. The source material was blood, sampled before dendritic cell vaccination. The clonotype originates from a human donor with glioblastoma.

The CDR3 loop is CASRRDRNYEQYF. In DNA, the CDR3 is TGTGCCAGCAGGAGGGACAGAAACTACGAGCAGTACTTC. The genes are TRBV2 and TRBJ2-7, with 7 bases identical to TRBD1. In germline, CDR1 is SNHLY, CDR2 FYNNEI. V was clipped by 6 bases and J by 3 bases; unmatched bases: 5. This CDR3 is 13 amino acids long.